This T cell receptor beta chain originates from a study of early T cells in non-severe SARS-CoV-2 infection. Study information: It was bulk RNA from unsorted whole blood that was sequenced, and the chains were unpaired.

TCRdb reanalysed the 5' RACE reads using MiXCR and keeps one entry per CDR3 protein. The sample consists of some 89,000 distinct CDR3 sequences, around 10% of them appearing once. The CDR3 contains 14 residues. Germline V gene sequence: CDR1 SEHNR, CDR2 FQNEAQ (reference sequence). On this clonotype itself: Compared with germline, one end of the junction differs, possibly owing to a read error.

The sequence came from an adult who was a healthcare worker with PCR-confirmed SARS-CoV-2 infection or an uninfected control (not recorded which). V usage is TRBV7-9 and J usage is TRBJ2-3, with D possibly TRBD2 on 6 matching bases. The material sequenced was whole blood, taken at baseline. CDR3 protein: CASILSGSTDTQYF. The CDR3 DNA reads TGTGCCAGCATCTTAAGCGGGAGCACAGATACGCAGTATTTT.